The table lists the clone carrying this T cell receptor beta chain with a count of one. Original handling: Using reference gene primer amplification, nucleated cell counts were estimated. Using immunoSEQ multiplex PCR, the repertoire was profiled, and TCRdb retains in-frame clones only, with some absent. The DNA was the basis for D and trimming; V, J and clone size are from that table. Of some 220,000 clones in the sample, about 87% were seen once. These data are taken from a study of blood T cell repertoires in COVID-19. The germline CDR1 and CDR2 sequences are MNHNS and SASEGT. V lost 0 bases, J lost 3 bases, and 6 bases lay in between. CDR3 length: 13 residues.

The receptor was isolated from a woman aged 25 to 39 who had recovered from COVID-19. Sequencing used PBMCs or T cells enriched from blood (not recorded which). The chain joins TRBV6-1 to TRBJ2-7; D gene unclear. The CDR3 bases are TGTGCCAGCAGTGAAGCCACAGACTACGAGCAGTACTTC. Protein sequence: CASSEATDYEQYF.